The 32 T cell receptor beta chains below come from one sample, sequenced in a study of a mutant IDH1 vaccine in newly diagnosed glioma. Specified time point: week 11, during vaccination. Doses comprised 300 ug of mutant IDH1 20-mer peptide each, plus topical imiquimod. TCRdb's copy holds only in-frame clones and misses some; the assay was immunoSEQ multiplex PCR. Of 20,000 to 25,000 clones listed, 70% are singletons. For these TCRs, the target antigens are not known. The sequencing here drew on peripheral blood mononuclear cells (PBMCs), taken from a glioma patient whose treatment included an IDH1 peptide vaccine. Source of these receptors: a man aged 18 to 29 with glioma. Some clones in this sample may be carry-over from other donors' samples.

This clone occurred a few times. J is TRBJ1-2 and V is TRBV10-3; tentative D call: TRBD1 (6 bases). CDR3 size: 13 residues. Trimming stripped 11 bases from V and 0 bases from J, with 13 bases between. Germline CDR1 is ENHRY and CDR2 is SYGVKD. CDR3 in amino acids: CAATGITNYGYTF. Here the CDR3 DNA reads TGTGCCGCAACAGGGATCACTAACTATGGCTACACCTTC.

This clone has a single count. J is TRBJ2-7 and V is TRBV11-3; no definite D call. Germline CDR1 and CDR2: SGHNT and YENEEA. The CDR3 sequence is 12 residues long. Trimming removed 5 bases at V and 1 base at J, with 6 bases between. In DNA, the CDR3 is TGTGCCAGCAGCGGAGAATCCTACGAGCAGTACTTC. Its protein is CASSGESYEQYF.

This clone has more than one count but fewer than ten. The J gene is TRBJ2-7, the V gene TRBV19; possibly TRBD1 or TRBD2 for D (6 bases each). V shed 3 bases and J shed 3 bases, with 15 bases lying between them. Germline V CDR1 and CDR2: LNHDA, SQIVND (reference sequence). The CDR3 is made up of 15 amino acids. CDR3 amino acids: CASSMGGTGNYEQYF. In DNA form, the CDR3 reads TGTGCCAGTAGTATGGGGGGAACAGGGAACTACGAGCAGTACTTC.

This chain connects TRBV6-6 to TRBJ2-2; D is perhaps TRBD1 or TRBD2 (5 bases each). The CDR3 runs to 15 residues. Trimming pared 7 bases from V and 6 bases from J, leaving 18 bases between. Germline V gene data show CDR1 as MNHNY and CDR2 as SVGAGI (reference sequence). The CDR3 region is CASIASGASPGELFF. The CDR3 bases are TGTGCCAGCATCGCCTCCGGGGCGAGTCCCGGGGAGCTGTTTTTT.

V usage is TRBV7-9 and J usage is TRBJ1-1; D is unresolved. The CDR3 consists of 16 residues. Trimming took off 2 bases at V and 1 base at J, with 14 bases between the two ends. Germline loops: CDR1 SEHNR, CDR2 FQNEAQ (reference sequence). CDR3 coding DNA: TGTGCCAGCAGCTTACCCCCTCGGTCTCAGAACACTGAAGCTTTCTTT. This gives the protein CASSLPPRSQNTEAFF.

The rearrangement links TRBV4-2 to TRBJ1-1, with D perhaps TRBD1 (5 bases). CDR1 LGHNA and CDR2 YNFKEQ come from the germline V gene. Trimming pared 4 bases from V and 0 bases from J, leaving 15 bases between. This CDR3 has 16 amino acids. This CDR3 is CASSPALGGVNTEAFF. CDR3 sequence (DNA): TGTGCCAGCAGCCCAGCCTTAGGAGGGGTGAACACTGAAGCTTTCTTT.

A few counts support this clone. V and J are TRBV13 and TRBJ1-2; maybe TRBD1 (6 bases). With 5 bases removed from V and 6 bases from J, the gap between germline ends came to 10 bases. Germline CDR1 and CDR2: PRHDT and FYEKMQ (reference sequence). The CDR3 contains 12 residues. In DNA form, the CDR3 reads TGTGCCAGCAGCCTGGACAGCAATGGCTACACCTTC. Translated, it gives CASSLDSNGYTF.

This rearrangement joins TRBV5-6 to TRBJ2-7; D ambiguous. CDR1 SGHDT and CDR2 YYEEEE come from the germline V gene. The CDR3 sequence is 11 residues long. Trimming stripped 4 bases from V and 5 bases from J, with 7 bases between. The CDR3 sequence is CASSHSDEQYF. The DNA of the CDR3 is TGTGCCAGCAGCCACTCGGACGAGCAGTACTTC.

This clone was counted between two and nine times. The rearrangement uses TRBV11-2 and TRBJ2-1; TRBD2 might be the D (6 bases). Deletions cut 1 base from V and 9 bases from J, with 13 bases between. This CDR3 contains 14 residues. Germline assignment: CDR1 SGHAT and CDR2 FQNNGV. CDR3 DNA: TGTGCCAGCAGCTTAGGGTGGTACGGGAGTGAGCAGTTCTTC. Protein sequence: CASSLGWYGSEQFF. Based on the CDR3 plus reference TRBV11-2 and TRBJ2-1, the full variable domain is EAGVAQSPRYKIIEKRQSVAFWCNPISGHATLYWYQQILGQGPKLLIQFQNNGVVDDSQLPKDRFSAERLKGVDSTLKIQPAKLEDSAVYLCASSLGWYGSEQFFGPGTRLTVL.

This chain links TRBV18 with TRBJ1-4; 8 positions agree with TRBD1. Germline V gives CDR1 KGHSH, CDR2 LQKENI. Unmatched junction bases numbered 5, after V lost 3 bases and J lost 2 bases. The CDR3 covers 16 residues. The CDR3 DNA reads TGTGCCAGCTCACCCCTCCAGGGGGCCACTAATGAAAAACTGTTTTTT. As protein: CASSPLQGATNEKLFF.

This clone was seen a handful of times. The rearrangement links TRBV5-6 to TRBJ1-6; 10 positions agree with TRBD1. After removal of 1 base from V and 9 bases from J, the junction contained 10 bases not matched to a gene. This CDR3 spans 17 amino acids. Germline CDR1 is SGHDT and CDR2 is YYEEEE. DNA of the CDR3: TGTGCCAGCAGCTTGTTCTTGGGACAGGGGCGAGGTTCACCCCTCCACTTT. The encoded protein is CASSLFLGQGRGSPLHF.

This sequence joins TRBV9 and TRBJ1-2; 8 bases fit TRBD1. Germline CDR1 is SGDLS and CDR2 is YYNGEE. Trimming removed 0 bases from V and 7 bases from J; junction bases left unmatched: 5. The CDR3 length is 14 residues. CDR3 DNA sequence: TGTGCCAGCAGCGTAGATGCAGGGGGCATTGGCTACACCTTC. Translated: CASSVDAGGIGYTF. The full variable domain, completed using reference TRBV9 and TRBJ1-2, is DSGVTQTPKHLITATGQRVTLRCSPRSGDLSVYWYQQSLDQGLQFLIQYYNGEERAKGNILERFSAQQFPDLHSELNLSSLELGDSALYFCASSVDAGGIGYTFGSGTRLTVV.

V is TRBV29-1 and J is TRBJ2-7; possibly TRBD1 or TRBD2 for D (5 bases each). CDR3 length: 13 residues. CDR1 and CDR2 (germline): SQVTM, ANQGSEA. Trimming removed 6 bases at V and 8 bases at J, with 20 bases between. CDR3 bases: TGCAGCGTAGCTAACAGGACTGGGGCCAAGCAGTACTTC. Its protein is CSVANRTGAKQYF.

V is TRBV7-9 and J is TRBJ2-2; a weak D match, TRBD1 (6 bases). CDR1 and CDR2 from the germline V gene are SEHNR and FQNEAQ (reference sequence). This CDR3 has 15 amino acids. Trimming took 5 bases from V and 2 from J, leaving 12 bases between them. The chain's CDR3 is CASSRRDINTGELFF. The CDR3 DNA reads TGTGCCAGCAGCAGAAGGGACATAAACACCGGGGAGCTGTTTTTT. The full variable domain, in which reference TRBV7-9 and TRBJ2-2 provide the parts outside the CDR3, is DTGVSQNPRHKITKRGQNVTFRCDPISEHNRLYWYRQTLGQGPEFLTYFQNEAQLEKSRLLSDRFSAERPKGSFSTLEIQRTEQGDSAMYLCASSRRDINTGELFFGEGSRLTVL.

The chain combines TRBV7-8 with TRBJ2-1; D could derive from TRBD1 or TRBD2 (6 bases each). Trimming took off 1 base at V and 8 bases at J, with 15 bases between the two ends. Germline CDR1 and CDR2: SGHVS and FQNEAQ. The CDR3 spans 15 residues. The CDR3 sequence is CASSLDFGGGDEQFF. CDR3 DNA: TGTGCCAGCAGCTTAGACTTCGGGGGCGGGGATGAGCAGTTCTTC.

V gene TRBV5-5 combines with J gene TRBJ1-5; no definite D call. In germline, CDR1 is SGHKS, CDR2 YYEKEE (reference sequence). The length of the CDR3 is 17 residues. Trimming took 0 bases from V and 0 from J, leaving 13 bases between them. The CDR3 is CASSLVGVGNSNQPQHF. The CDR3 coding sequence is TGTGCCAGCAGCTTGGTGGGTGTCGGTAATAGCAATCAGCCCCAGCATTTT. The variable domain in full, with the rest retrieved from reference TRBV5-5 and TRBJ1-5, is DAGVTQSPTHLIKTRGQQVTLRCSPISGHKSVSWYQQVLGQGPQFIFQYYEKEERGRGNFPDRFSARQFPNYSSELNVNALLLGDSALYLCASSLVGVGNSNQPQHFGDGTRLSIL.

This chain's CDR3 is CASSVDRGDTQYF. As DNA, the CDR3 is TGTGCCAGTAGTGTGGATAGGGGAGATACGCAGTATTTT. This sequence joins TRBV19 and TRBJ2-3; D may be TRBD1 (5 bases). The CDR3 consists of 13 residues. V lost 5 bases to trimming and J lost 5 bases, with 11 bases between them. Germline V CDR1 and CDR2: LNHDA, SQIVND (reference sequence).

This clone appeared once. This chain connects TRBV5-4 to TRBJ1-4, with TRBD1 as a possible D gene (6 bases). Germline values: CDR1 SGHNT, CDR2 YYREEE (reference sequence). The CDR3 sequence is 15 residues long. V was shortened by 1 base and J by 8 bases, with 15 bases between the two germline ends. Here the CDR3 DNA reads TGTGCCAGCAGCTTGTCCCAGGGGCGTGGGGAAAAACTGTTTTTT. This codes for CASSLSQGRGEKLFF.

This clone has just a few counts. The chain uses TRBV5-5 and TRBJ1-2; 7 nucleotides match TRBD1. The length of the CDR3 is 18 residues. With V trimmed by 3 bases and J by 0 bases, 14 bases remained unmatched. Germline-derived CDR1 and CDR2 are SGHKS and YYEKEE (reference sequence). The CDR3 coding sequence is TGTGCCAGCAGCTCTCCCTCATTACAGGGGTTTCCTAACTATGGCTACACCTTC. Translating it yields CASSSPSLQGFPNYGYTF.

This chain joins TRBV2 and TRBJ1-2; the D gene is possibly TRBD1 (6 bases). CDR1 and CDR2 (germline): SNHLY, FYNNEI. V was pared by 6 bases and J by 1 base, with 9 bases between. The CDR3 is 13 residues long. CDR3 in DNA: TGTGCCAGCAGGTGGGGACATAACTATGGCTACACCTTC. The encoded protein is CASRWGHNYGYTF.

This sequence joins TRBV5-1 and TRBJ2-7, with 7 bases matching TRBD2. The CDR3 spans 15 residues. CDR1 is SGHRS and CDR2 is YFSETQ in the germline V gene. J gave up 7 bases and V 4 bases, and 14 bases lay outside the gene matches. For the CDR3, the DNA is TGCGCCAGCAGCCAGGGAGGGACTACCGGGAGAGAGCAGTACTTC. Translating gives CASSQGGTTGREQYF.

This clone has just one count. The rearrangement joins TRBV7-9 to TRBJ1-5; D is unresolved. Trimming cost V 3 bases and J 6 bases, with 6 bases left between them. CDR1 SEHNR and CDR2 FQNEAQ come from the germline V gene (reference sequence). The CDR3 consists of 12 residues. This chain's CDR3 is CASSLGSQPQHF. DNA for the CDR3: TGTGCCAGCAGCTTGGGATCTCAGCCCCAGCATTTT.

The CDR3 loop is CASSRGQDTDTQYF. CDR3 DNA: TGTGCCAGCAGCAGGGGACAGGACACAGATACGCAGTATTTT. The chain has TRBV7-3 and TRBJ2-3; the match to TRBD1 covers 8 bases. Trimming removed 5 bases from V and 2 bases from J; junction bases left unmatched: 3. The germline CDR1 and CDR2 sequences are SGHTA and FQGTGA. This CDR3 comprises 14 residues.

The J gene is TRBJ2-3, the V gene TRBV6-6; D is possibly TRBD2 (7 bases). The V and J ends lost 4 bases and 2 bases respectively, with 10 bases between them. The CDR3 totals 14 residues. Germline V lookup: CDR1 MNHNY, CDR2 SVGAGI (reference sequence). The CDR3 loop reads CASSWEGVTDTQYF. The CDR3, as DNA: TGTGCCAGCAGTTGGGAGGGGGTCACAGATACGCAGTATTTT.

This clone was seen more than once but under ten times. V and J are TRBV7-3 and TRBJ2-2, with TRBD2 matching over 13 bases. Germline assignment: CDR1 SGHTA and CDR2 FQGTGA. This CDR3 is built from 17 residues. J gave up 1 base and V 2 bases, and 1 base lay outside the gene matches. The CDR3 sequence: CASSLGLAGENTGELFF. In nucleotides, the CDR3 is TGTGCCAGCAGCTTAGGACTAGCGGGAGAGAACACCGGGGAGCTGTTTTTT.

This sequence joins TRBV18 and TRBJ2-7, with 7 bases identical to TRBD2. Germline CDR1 reads KGHSH; CDR2 reads LQKENI. The CDR3 extends over 17 amino acids. With V trimmed by 2 bases and J by 2 bases, 12 bases remained unmatched. CDR3 sequence (DNA): TGTGCCAGCTCACCAATAGGTCACGGGACTACAACCTACGAGCAGTACTTC. This sequence encodes CASSPIGHGTTTYEQYF.

The chain carries TRBV6-5 and TRBJ2-7, with TRBD2 as a possible D gene (6 bases). The germline V gene encodes CDR1 MNHEY and CDR2 SVGAGI. CDR3 size: 11 residues. With 5 bases removed from V and 4 bases from J, the gap between germline ends came to 6 bases. CDR3 nucleotide sequence: TGTGCCAGCAGTGCGGGGTACGAGCAGTACTTC. Its protein is CASSAGYEQYF.

The V gene is TRBV7-6, the J gene TRBJ2-7; 7 nucleotides match TRBD1. V was pared by 1 base and J by 7 bases, with 7 bases of the junction left unmatched. The CDR3 contains 14 residues. The germline gives CDR1 SGHVS, CDR2 FNYEAQ. The CDR3 DNA reads TGTGCCAGCAGCTTAGAGACAGGGTCTCTGGAGCAGTACTTC. Amino acids: CASSLETGSLEQYF.

The rearrangement uses TRBV10-3 and TRBJ1-1; weak D call: TRBD1 (6 bases). The CDR3 consists of 14 residues. Trimming removed 3 bases from V and 4 bases from J, with 12 bases in between. CDR1 is ENHRY, CDR2 SYGVKD, per germline. The DNA for the CDR3 is TGTGCCATCAGTGACGTGCAGGGGAGCACTGAAGCTTTCTTT. It translates to CAISDVQGSTEAFF.

This chain links TRBV27 with TRBJ1-2, with no clear D. The germline V gene encodes CDR1 MNHEY and CDR2 SMNVEV (reference sequence). CDR3 length: 13 amino acids. V lost 8 bases, J lost 7 bases, and 17 bases lay in between. In DNA, the CDR3 is TGTGCCAGCCCGCATTCGGTCATGTGTGGCTACACCTTC. It yields the protein CASPHSVMCGYTF.

The chain joins TRBV9 to TRBJ1-2; 7 bases match TRBD1. J gave up 4 bases and V 3 bases, and 12 bases lay outside the gene matches. CDR1 is SGDLS and CDR2 is YYNGEE in the germline V gene. The length of the CDR3 is 16 residues. This chain's CDR3 is CASSGSGTSGGYGYTF. CDR3 DNA sequence: TGTGCCAGCAGCGGCTCCGGGACATCAGGGGGCTATGGCTACACCTTC. The entire variable domain, with the rest obtained from reference TRBV9 and TRBJ1-2, is as follows: DSGVTQTPKHLITATGQRVTLRCSPRSGDLSVYWYQQSLDQGLQFLIQYYNGEERAKGNILERFSAQQFPDLHSELNLSSLELGDSALYFCASSGSGTSGGYGYTFGSGTRLTVV.

This chain joins TRBV4-1 and TRBJ2-2; possibly TRBD2 for D (6 bases). Trimming stripped 3 bases from V and 5 bases from J, with 13 bases between. This CDR3 contains 15 residues. CDR1 is MGHRA and CDR2 is YSYEKL in the germline V gene. The CDR3 loop reads CASSQQLALTGELFF. CDR3 DNA: TGCGCCAGCAGCCAGCAACTAGCACTTACCGGGGAGCTGTTTTTT.